A selection of T cell receptor beta chains follows, all from one sample in a study of T cells in Graves' hyperthyroidism and ophthalmopathy. TCRdb independently ran MiXCR on the multiplex PCR reads; one entry per CDR3 protein. The sample holds about 740,000 distinct CDR3 sequences, roughly 15% seen once. Sequencing was carried out using blood. The receptors were sampled from a woman under 30 with Graves' hyperthyroidism. CDR3s include the opening cysteine and the closing phenylalanine or tryptophan. A D gene is named only where the DNA matches it firmly. Where a row states a size, it is once, few, many or the class of an expanded clone; other rows omit it.

CDR3 length	D gene	V gene	J gene	clone size	CDR3 DNA	CDR3 protein
14	.	TRBV24-1	TRBJ1-5	many	TGTGCCACCAGTGACCTGACGGTCGAGAGGCCCCAGCATTTT	CATSDLTVERPQHF
13	.	TRBV6-5	TRBJ1-2	.	TGTGCCAGCAGTTACCGCCCAATTTATGGCTACACCTTC	CASSYRPIYGYTF
14	.	TRBV13	TRBJ2-1	.	TGTGCCAGCAGCCCAGCCCCAGGTTACAATGGGCAGTTCTTC	CASSPAPGYNGQFF
15	TRBD1	TRBV5-6	TRBJ1-5	.	TGTGCCAGCAGCTTAAGGCAGGGGGAGTATCAGCCCCAGCATTTT	CASSLRQGEYQPQHF
14	.	TRBV4-1	TRBJ2-3	many	TGCGCCAGCAGCCAAGGGGCATCCCCAGATACGCAGTATTTT	CASSQGASPDTQYF
16	.	TRBV12-3/TRBV12-4	TRBJ1-3	many	TGTGCCAGCAGCAGAGGGGGGGCGCGCCCTGGAAACACCATATATTTT	CASSRGGARPGNTIYF
15	.	TRBV7-9	TRBJ1-3	few	TGTGCCAGCAGCTTAGTACAGGTCTCTGGAAACACCATATATTTT	CASSLVQVSGNTIYF
16	.	TRBV5-1	TRBJ1-2	few	TGCGCCAGCAGCTTATATGAAAAGGGAGCTAACTATGGCTACACCTTC	CASSLYEKGANYGYTF
16	TRBD1	TRBV12-3/TRBV12-4	TRBJ1-5	.	TGTGCCAGCAGTTTAAGACAGGGGGCTTCAAATCAGCCCCAGCATTTT	CASSLRQGASNQPQHF
16	TRBD1	TRBV7-9	TRBJ2-5	.	TGTGCCAGCAGCTTAGCCGGGACAGGGATTTTAGAGACCCAGTACTTC	CASSLAGTGILETQYF
13	.	TRBV28	TRBJ1-2	.	TGTGCCAGCAGTAGCAGGGGTTTCGCTGGCTACACCTTC	CASSSRGFAGYTF
13	.	TRBV28	TRBJ2-2	.	TGTGCGAGCCAACCACCGAACACCGGGGAGCTGTTTTTT	CASQPPNTGELFF
16	.	TRBV7-6	TRBJ2-5	.	TGTGCCAGCAGCTTACCCCGGGACACGGGGAAGGAGACCCAGTACTTC	CASSLPRDTGKETQYF
12	TRBD1	TRBV30	TRBJ1-2	.	TGTGCCTGGCGGACAGGGGGCTATGGCTACACCTTC	CAWRTGGYGYTF
16	TRBD2	TRBV13	TRBJ2-3	few	TGTGCCAGCAGCCAAAGGACTAGCGGGACCACAGATACGCAGTATTTT	CASSQRTSGTTDTQYF
14	.	TRBV27	TRBJ1-3	few	TGTGCCAGCAGTTTCGCAGGAGCTGGAAACACCATATATTTT	CASSFAGAGNTIYF
15	.	TRBV9	TRBJ1-4	.	TGTGCCAGCAGCCTCGAACCCACAACTAATGAAAAACTGTTTTTT	CASSLEPTTNEKLFF
19	TRBD2	TRBV7-9	TRBJ2-1	few	TGTGCCAGCAGCCCGCGACTAGCGGGAGAGGTCAATATATACAATGAGCAGTTCTTC	CASSPRLAGEVNIYNEQFF
17	.	TRBV15	TRBJ2-7	.	TGTGCCACCAGCGGAGAGGGCGTGCTGGGAGACGCCTACGAGCAGTACTTC	CATSGEGVLGDAYEQYF